This T cell receptor beta chain was sequenced for a study of blood T cell repertoires in COVID-19. In the study overall: COVID-19 samples, acute and convalescent, were from the United States, Italy and Spain. Sources were T cells, B-cell-depleted T cells, or PBMCs; the material itself was cDNA or gDNA.

The CDR3 is 11 residues long. CDR1 is SGDLS, CDR2 YYNGEE, per germline. In the source study's methods: Reference gene primer amplification gave estimated nucleated cell counts. The method was immunoSEQ multiplex PCR; TCRdb's version includes in-frame clones alone and lacks a portion of them. V and J calls and clone size are given by that table; D and trimming were obtained from the DNA. The repertoire consists of about 220,000 clones, with under 90% occurring once and the leading ten covering about 3.6%. As for this clone: The junction shows a germline mismatch at one end, possibly a read error.

Sequencing used peripheral blood. This chain uses TRBV9 with TRBJ2-7; TRBD2 might be the D (5 bases). The clonotype comes from a woman at least 80 years old with acute or convalescent COVID-19. The chain's CDR3 is CTSGIDGKQYF. The CDR3 bases are TGTACCAGCGGAATCGACGGGAAGCAGTACTTC.